These T cell receptor beta chains were read from a single sample in a study of preoperative IRX-2 immunotherapy in early breast cancer. Generated by immunoSEQ multiplex PCR, the TCRdb table keeps only in-frame clones and is missing some. The sample has around 38,000 clones; about 80% are singletons. This specimen was tumor tissue, taken after IRX-2 immunotherapy. The receptor set was obtained from a human donor with breast cancer. The CDR3 runs from the conserved cysteine through the conserved F or W. The D gene is left open where the match is weak. For some rows the clone size is stated as once, few or many, or as a class when expanded; others skip it.

D | J | size | V | DNA | CDR3
NA | TRBJ1-4 | once | TRBV28 | TGTGCCAGCAGTTTACGGGACCGAGGGGAAAAACTGTTTTTT | CASSLRDRGEKLFF
NA | TRBJ2-7 | NA | TRBV2 | TGTGCCAGCAAGGACAGTTCCTACGAGCAGTACTTC | CASKDSSYEQYF
NA | TRBJ2-4 | NA | TRBV28 | TGTGCCAGCAGTGGGGGCTGGGGGCTAATTAGGAGCATTCAGTACTTC | CASSGGWGLIRSIQYF
NA | TRBJ1-2 | NA | TRBV4-1 | TGCGCCAGCAGCCAAGTCAGGGCAGCTCATGGCTACACTTTC | CASSQVRAAHGYTF
TRBD2 | TRBJ2-1 | NA | TRBV4-2 | TGTGCCAGCAGCCAAGCTACTGGGCGGTGGGGGGGAGAAAGCTCCTACAATGAGCAGTTCTTC | CASSQATGRWGGESSYNEQFF
TRBD2 | TRBJ2-5 | NA | TRBV23-1 | TGCGCCAGCAGCCAAGATCGTACTAGCGGAGAGACCCAGTACTTC | CASSQDRTSGETQYF
TRBD2 | TRBJ2-7 | NA | TRBV5-1 | TGCGCCAGCAGCTTGGGAGGGACTAGAGCCGAGCAGTACTTC | CASSLGGTRAEQYF
NA | TRBJ2-7 | once | TRBV5-1 | TGCGCCAGCAGCGTCAGGGGAGAGGGCTACGAGCAGTACTTC | CASSVRGEGYEQYF
NA | TRBJ2-1 | NA | TRBV5-1 | TGCGCCAGCAGCTTGGTGGGACTCTACAATGAGCAGTTCTTC | CASSLVGLYNEQFF
TRBD2 | TRBJ2-5 | NA | TRBV6-8 | TGTGCCAGCAGTTACCGGCCCGGGGGGGAGAAAGAGACCCAGTACTTC | CASSYRPGGEKETQYF
TRBD1 | TRBJ1-6 | few | TRBV7-4 | TGTGCCAGCAGCCCGGCAGGGGGGAATTCACCCCTCCACTTT | CASSPAGGNSPLHF
NA | TRBJ2-3 | NA | TRBV18 | TGTGCCAGCTCACCAACCACAGATACGCAGTATTTT | CASSPTTDTQYF
NA | TRBJ2-1 | NA | TRBV7-6 | TGTGCCAGCAGCTTGGCTGCACCGACCTACAATGAGCAGTTCTTC | CASSLAAPTYNEQFF
TRBD1 | TRBJ2-7 | NA | TRBV10-1 | TGCGCCAGCAGTGAAGGACAGGGAGTCCGCTACGAGCAGTACTTC | CASSEGQGVRYEQYF
NA | TRBJ1-2 | NA | TRBV30 | TGTGCCTGGAGTGTACTGGCAGGGAGCGGTGGCTACACCTTC | CAWSVLAGSGGYTF
TRBD1 | TRBJ1-1 | NA | TRBV5-1 | TGCGCCAGCAGCTTGGGACAGGGGGCGTCTGAAGCTTTCTTT | CASSLGQGASEAFF
TRBD1 | TRBJ2-7 | NA | TRBV6-8 | TGTGCCAGCCGGACAGGGGGAAGCGGGCAGTACTTC | CASRTGGSGQYF
NA | TRBJ1-2 | NA | TRBV6-8 | TGTGCCAGCAAGATTTTGGACAGAGATGGCTACACCTTC | CASKILDRDGYTF
NA | TRBJ2-3 | NA | TRBV18 | TGTGCCAGCTCACCACCGGGAGATACGCAGTATTTT | CASSPPGDTQYF
TRBD1 | TRBJ2-2 | NA | TRBV19 | TGTGCCAGTAGTATAGTACAGGGGGCATACACCGGGGAGCTGTTTTTT | CASSIVQGAYTGELFF
NA | TRBJ1-4 | NA | TRBV19 | TGTGCCAGTAGTGGACAGCCTAATGAAAAACTGTTTTTT | CASSGQPNEKLFF
NA | TRBJ1-2 | NA | TRBV11-3 | TGTGCCAGCAGCCCGAGCGGCTCCTTGGAGTATGGCTACACCTTC | CASSPSGSLEYGYTF